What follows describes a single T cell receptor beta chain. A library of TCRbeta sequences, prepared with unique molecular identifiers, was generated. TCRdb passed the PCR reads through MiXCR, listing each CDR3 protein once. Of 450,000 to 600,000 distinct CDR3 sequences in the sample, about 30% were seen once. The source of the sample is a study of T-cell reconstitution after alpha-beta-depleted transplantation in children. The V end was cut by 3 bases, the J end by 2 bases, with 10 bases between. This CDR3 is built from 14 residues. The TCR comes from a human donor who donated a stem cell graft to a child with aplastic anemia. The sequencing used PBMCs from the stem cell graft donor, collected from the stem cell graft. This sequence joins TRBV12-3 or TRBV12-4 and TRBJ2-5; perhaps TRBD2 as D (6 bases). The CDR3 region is CASSFGAGQETQYF. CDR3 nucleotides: TGTGCCAGCAGTTTTGGGGCGGGACAAGAGACCCAGTACTTC.